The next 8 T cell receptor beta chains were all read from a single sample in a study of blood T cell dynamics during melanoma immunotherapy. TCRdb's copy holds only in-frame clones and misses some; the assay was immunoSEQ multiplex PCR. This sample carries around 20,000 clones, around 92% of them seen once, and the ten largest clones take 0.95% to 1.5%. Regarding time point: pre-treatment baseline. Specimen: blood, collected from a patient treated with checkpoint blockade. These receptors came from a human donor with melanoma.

This CDR3 reads CAWSLGIAGTGELFF. The DNA of the CDR3 is TGTGCCTGGAGTTTGGGGATCGCGGGGACCGGGGAGCTGTTTTTT. The chain employs TRBV30 and TRBJ2-2; D perhaps matches TRBD2 (6 bases). The germline gives CDR1 GTSNPN, CDR2 SVGIG (reference sequence). Trimming removed 2 bases from V and 5 bases from J, with 15 bases in between. The CDR3 is 15 amino acids.

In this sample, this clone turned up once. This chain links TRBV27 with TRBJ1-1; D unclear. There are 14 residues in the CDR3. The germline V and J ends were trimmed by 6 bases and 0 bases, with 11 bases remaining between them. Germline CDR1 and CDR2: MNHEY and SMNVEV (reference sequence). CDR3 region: CASSRQNMNTEAFF. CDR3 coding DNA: TGTGCCAGCAGCCGGCAGAATATGAACACTGAAGCTTTCTTT.

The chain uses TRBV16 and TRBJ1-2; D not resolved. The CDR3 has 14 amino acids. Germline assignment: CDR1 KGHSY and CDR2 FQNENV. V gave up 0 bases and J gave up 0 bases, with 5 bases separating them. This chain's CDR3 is CASSQSNSNYGYTF. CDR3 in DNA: TGTGCCAGCAGCCAATCGAACTCTAACTATGGCTACACCTTC. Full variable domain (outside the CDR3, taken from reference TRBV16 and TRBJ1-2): GEEVAQTPKHLVRGEGQKAKLYCAPIKGHSYVFWYQQVLKNEFKFLISFQNENVFDETGMPKERFSAKCLPNSPCSLEIQATKLEDSAVYFCASSQSNSNYGYTFGSGTRLTVV.

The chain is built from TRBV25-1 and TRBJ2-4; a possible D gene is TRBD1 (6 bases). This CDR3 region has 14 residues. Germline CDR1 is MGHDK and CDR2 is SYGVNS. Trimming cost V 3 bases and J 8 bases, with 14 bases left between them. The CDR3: CASSETGRMDIQYF. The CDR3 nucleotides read TGTGCCAGCAGTGAGACAGGTCGGATGGACATTCAGTACTTC.

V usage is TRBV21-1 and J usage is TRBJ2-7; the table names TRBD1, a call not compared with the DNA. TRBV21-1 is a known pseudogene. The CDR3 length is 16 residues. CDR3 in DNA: TGTGCCAGCAGCAAAGCGCGTCGGGGACATCCCTACGAGCAGTACTTC. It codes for CASSKARRGHPYEQYF.

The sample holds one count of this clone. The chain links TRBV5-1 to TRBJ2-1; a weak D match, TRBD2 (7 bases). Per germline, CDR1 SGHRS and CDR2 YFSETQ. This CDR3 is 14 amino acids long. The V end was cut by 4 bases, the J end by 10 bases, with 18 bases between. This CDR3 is CASSPRGGAVEQFF. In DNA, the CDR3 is TGCGCCAGCAGCCCCAGGGGAGGGGCGGTGGAGCAGTTCTTC.

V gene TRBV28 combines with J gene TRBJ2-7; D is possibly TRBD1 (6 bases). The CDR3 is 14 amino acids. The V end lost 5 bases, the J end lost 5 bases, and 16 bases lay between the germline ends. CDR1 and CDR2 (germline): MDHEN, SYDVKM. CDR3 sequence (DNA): TGTGCCAGCAGTACAAACAGGGTCCGAAACGAGCAGTACTTC. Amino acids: CASSTNRVRNEQYF.

The CDR3 region has the DNA TGTGCCAGCAGTCTCTACAGCTACGAGCAGTACTTC. This translates into CASSLYSYEQYF. The chain carries TRBV28 and TRBJ2-7; D gene uncertain. The germline CDR1 and CDR2 sequences are MDHEN and SYDVKM. CDR3 size: 12 residues. Deletions cut 5 bases from V and 3 bases from J, with 8 bases between.